This T cell receptor beta chain was profiled in a study of OX40 agonist ivuxolimab in advanced cancers. The assay was immunoSEQ multiplex PCR, and TCRdb's table has in-frame clones only and misses some. The sample contains 65,000 to 95,000 clones, about 95% of which appear only once. Germline V gene data show CDR1 as SEHNR and CDR2 as FQNEAQ (reference sequence). Between the trimmed V and J ends, which lost 2 bases and 5 bases, there was a span of 12 bases. The CDR3 covers 14 residues. Here the sequenced sample was CD4+ or CD8+ T cells sorted from blood, taken in a trial of the OX40 agonist ivuxolimab. This TCR came from an adult with an advanced solid tumor such as melanoma, head and neck, liver or kidney cancer. The V call is TRBV7-9, the J call TRBJ2-5, with a weak D call TRBD2 (6 bases). CDR3 coding DNA: TGTGCCAGCAGCTTAATCGAGGGAGGTGAGACCCAGTACTTC. Its translation is CASSLIEGGETQYF. Variable domain in full (rest from reference TRBV7-9 and TRBJ2-5): DTGVSQNPRHKITKRGQNVTFRCDPISEHNRLYWYRQTLGQGPEFLTYFQNEAQLEKSRLLSDRFSAERPKGSFSTLEIQRTEQGDSAMYLCASSLIEGGETQYFGPGTRLLVL.